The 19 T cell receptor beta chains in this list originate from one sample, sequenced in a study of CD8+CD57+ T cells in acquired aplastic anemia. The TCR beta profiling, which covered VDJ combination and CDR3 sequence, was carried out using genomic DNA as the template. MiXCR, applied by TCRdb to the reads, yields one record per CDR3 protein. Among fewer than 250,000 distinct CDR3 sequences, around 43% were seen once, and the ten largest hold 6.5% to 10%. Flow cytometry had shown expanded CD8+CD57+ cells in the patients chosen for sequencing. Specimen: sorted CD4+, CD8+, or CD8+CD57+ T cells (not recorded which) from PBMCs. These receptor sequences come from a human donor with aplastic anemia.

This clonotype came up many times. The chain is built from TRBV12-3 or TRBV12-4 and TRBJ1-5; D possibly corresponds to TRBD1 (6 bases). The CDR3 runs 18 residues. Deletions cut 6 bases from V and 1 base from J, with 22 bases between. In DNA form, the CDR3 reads TGTGCCAGCAGGTTTTCTGTAGGGGGAACGCGGAGCAATCAGCCCCAGCATTTT. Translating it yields CASRFSVGGTRSNQPQHF.

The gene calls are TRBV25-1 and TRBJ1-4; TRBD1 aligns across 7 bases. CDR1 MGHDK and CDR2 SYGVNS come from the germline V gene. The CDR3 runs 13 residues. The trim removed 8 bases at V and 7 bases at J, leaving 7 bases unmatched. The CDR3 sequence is CASRQGWGEKLFF. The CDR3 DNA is TGTGCCAGCCGACAGGGCTGGGGTGAAAAACTGTTTTTT.

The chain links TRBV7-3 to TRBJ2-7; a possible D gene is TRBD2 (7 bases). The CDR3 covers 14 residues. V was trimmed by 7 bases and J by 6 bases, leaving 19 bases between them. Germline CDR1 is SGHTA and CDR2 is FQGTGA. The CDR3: CASNLLARGCEQYV. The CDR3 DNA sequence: TGTGCCAGCAACCTACTAGCGAGGGGGTGCGAGCAGTACGTC.

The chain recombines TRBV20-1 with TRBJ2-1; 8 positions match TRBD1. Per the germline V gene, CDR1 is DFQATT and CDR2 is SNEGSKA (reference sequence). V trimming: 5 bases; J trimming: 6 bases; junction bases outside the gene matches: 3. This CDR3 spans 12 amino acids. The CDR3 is CSASDRGNEQFF. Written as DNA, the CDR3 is TGCAGTGCTTCAGACAGGGGCAATGAGCAGTTCTTC.

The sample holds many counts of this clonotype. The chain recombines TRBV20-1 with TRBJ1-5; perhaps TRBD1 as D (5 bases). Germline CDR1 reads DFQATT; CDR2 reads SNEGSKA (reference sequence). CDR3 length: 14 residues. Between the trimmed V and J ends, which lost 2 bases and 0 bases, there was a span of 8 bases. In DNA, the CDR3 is TGCAGTGCTAGATACAGGAATAGCAATCAGCCCCAGCATTTT. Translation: CSARYRNSNQPQHF.

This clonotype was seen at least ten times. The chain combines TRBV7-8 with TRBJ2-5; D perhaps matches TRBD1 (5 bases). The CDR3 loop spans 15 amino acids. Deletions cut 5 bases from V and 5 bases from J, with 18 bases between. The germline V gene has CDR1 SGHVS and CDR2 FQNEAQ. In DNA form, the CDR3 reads TGTGCCAGCAGCGCAAAGGGGTCCCAGGAGGAGACCCAGTACTTC. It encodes CASSAKGSQEETQYF.

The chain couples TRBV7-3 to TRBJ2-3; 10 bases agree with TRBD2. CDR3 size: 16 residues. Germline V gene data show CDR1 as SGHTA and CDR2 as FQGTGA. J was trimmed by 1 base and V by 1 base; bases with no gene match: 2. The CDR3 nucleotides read TGTGCCAGCAGCTTAAAGGGGACTAGCGGCACAGATACGCAGTATTTT. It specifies CASSLKGTSGTDTQYF.

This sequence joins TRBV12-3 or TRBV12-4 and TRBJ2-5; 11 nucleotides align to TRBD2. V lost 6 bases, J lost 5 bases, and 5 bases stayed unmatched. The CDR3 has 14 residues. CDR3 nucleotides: TGTGCCAGCAGGCCTCGACTAGCGGGGGAGACCCAGTACTTC. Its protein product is CASRPRLAGETQYF.

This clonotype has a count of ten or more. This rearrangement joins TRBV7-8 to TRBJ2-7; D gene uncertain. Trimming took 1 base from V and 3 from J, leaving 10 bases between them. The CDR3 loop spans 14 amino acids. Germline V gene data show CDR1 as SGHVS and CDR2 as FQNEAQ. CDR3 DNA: TGTGCCAGCAGCTTAGGACTTCGAGGCTACGAGCAGTACTTC. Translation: CASSLGLRGYEQYF.

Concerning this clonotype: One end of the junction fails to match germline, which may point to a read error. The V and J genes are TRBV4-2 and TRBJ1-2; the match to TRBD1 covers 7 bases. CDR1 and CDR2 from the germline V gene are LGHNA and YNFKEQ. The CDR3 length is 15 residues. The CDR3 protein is CAGSGGPRTGYGYTF. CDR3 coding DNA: TGTGCCGGCAGCGGGGGGCCCCGGACAGGCTATGGCTACACCTTC.

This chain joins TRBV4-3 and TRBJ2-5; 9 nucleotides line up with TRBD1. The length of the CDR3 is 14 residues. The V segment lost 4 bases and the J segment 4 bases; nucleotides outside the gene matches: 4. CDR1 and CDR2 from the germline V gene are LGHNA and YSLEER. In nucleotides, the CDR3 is TGCGCCAGCAGCCCTGGGACAGGGACAGAGACCCAGTACTTC. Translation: CASSPGTGTETQYF.

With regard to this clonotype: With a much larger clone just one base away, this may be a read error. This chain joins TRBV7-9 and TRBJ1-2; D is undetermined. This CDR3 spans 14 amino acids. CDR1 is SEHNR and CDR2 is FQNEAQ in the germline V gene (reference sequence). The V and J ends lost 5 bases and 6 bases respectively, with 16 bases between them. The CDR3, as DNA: TGTGCCAGCAGCCTCCTGGGTTCGGACGATGGCTACACCTTC. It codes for CASSLLGSDDGYTF. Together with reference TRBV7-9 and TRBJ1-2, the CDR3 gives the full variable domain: DTGVSQNPRHKITKRGQNVTFRCDPISEHNRLYWYRQTLGQGPEFLTYFQNEAQLEKSRLLSDRFSAERPKGSFSTLEIQRTEQGDSAMYLCASSLLGSDDGYTFGSGTRLTVV.

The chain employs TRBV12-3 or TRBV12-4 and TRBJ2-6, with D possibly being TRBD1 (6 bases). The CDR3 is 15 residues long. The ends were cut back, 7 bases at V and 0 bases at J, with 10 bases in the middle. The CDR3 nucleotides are TGTGCCAGCACCACAGGGTCCTCTGGGGCCAACGTCCTGACTTTC. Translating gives CASTTGSSGANVLTF.

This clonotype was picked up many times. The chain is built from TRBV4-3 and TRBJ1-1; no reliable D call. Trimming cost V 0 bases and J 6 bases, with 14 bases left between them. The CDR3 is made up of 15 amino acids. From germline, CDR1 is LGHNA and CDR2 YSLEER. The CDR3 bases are TGCGCCAGCAGCCAAGATAGTAAGGGTACCGCTGAAGCTTTCTTT. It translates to CASSQDSKGTAEAFF.

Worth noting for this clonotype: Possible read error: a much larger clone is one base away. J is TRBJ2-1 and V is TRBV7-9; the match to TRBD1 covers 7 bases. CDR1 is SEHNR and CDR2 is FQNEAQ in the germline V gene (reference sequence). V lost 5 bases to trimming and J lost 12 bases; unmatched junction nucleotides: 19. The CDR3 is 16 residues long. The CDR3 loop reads CASSPEETGLRNGQFF. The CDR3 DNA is TGTGCCAGCAGCCCGGAGGAGACAGGGCTGAGGAACGGGCAGTTCTTC.

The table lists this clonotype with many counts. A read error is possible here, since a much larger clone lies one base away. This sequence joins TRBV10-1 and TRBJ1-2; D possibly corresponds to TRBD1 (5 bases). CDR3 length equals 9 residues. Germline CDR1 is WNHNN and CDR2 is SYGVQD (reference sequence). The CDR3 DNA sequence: TGCACCATCGCCAGGGATCACACCTTC. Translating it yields CTIARDHTF.

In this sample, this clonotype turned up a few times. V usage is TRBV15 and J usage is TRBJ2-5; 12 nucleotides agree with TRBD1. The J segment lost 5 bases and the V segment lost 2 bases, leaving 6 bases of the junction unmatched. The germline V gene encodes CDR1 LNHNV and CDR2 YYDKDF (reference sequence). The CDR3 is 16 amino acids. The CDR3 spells CATSRPGQGARETQYF. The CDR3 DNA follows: TGTGCCACCAGCAGACCGGGACAGGGGGCGCGGGAGACCCAGTACTTC.

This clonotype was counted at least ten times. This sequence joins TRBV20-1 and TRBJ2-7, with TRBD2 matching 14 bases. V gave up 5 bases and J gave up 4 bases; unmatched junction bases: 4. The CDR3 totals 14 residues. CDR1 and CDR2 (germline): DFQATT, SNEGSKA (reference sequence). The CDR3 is CSAGGLAGVYEQYF. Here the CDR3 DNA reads TGCAGTGCTGGGGGACTAGCGGGAGTTTACGAGCAGTACTTC.

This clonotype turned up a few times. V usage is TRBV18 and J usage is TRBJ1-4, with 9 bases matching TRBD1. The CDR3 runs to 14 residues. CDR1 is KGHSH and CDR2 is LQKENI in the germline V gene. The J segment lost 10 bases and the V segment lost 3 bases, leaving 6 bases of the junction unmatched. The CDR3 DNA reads TGTGCCAGCTCACCGGGACAGGGTGAAGGAAAACTGTTTTTT. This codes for CASSPGQGEGKLFF.